A single sample is the source of the 31 T cell receptor beta chains below, sequenced in a study of blood T cell repertoires in COVID-19. TCRdb keeps only in-frame clones here, not all; method: immunoSEQ multiplex PCR. This sample yields 100,000 to 150,000 clones, of which around 88% are seen a single time; 10% to 13% belongs to the top ten. Material: peripheral blood. These receptors originate from a man aged 50-60 years with acute or convalescent COVID-19.

This clone was recorded a few times. The genes are TRBV9 and TRBJ1-1; no firm D call. The germline V and J ends were trimmed by 1 base and 1 base, with 5 bases remaining between them. CDR3 length: 13 residues. Per the germline V gene, CDR1 is SGDLS and CDR2 is YYNGEE. The chain's CDR3 is CASSVQANTEAFF. The CDR3 DNA reads TGTGCCAGCAGCGTACAAGCGAACACTGAAGCTTTCTTT.

J is TRBJ1-1 and V is TRBV10-1; 8 bases are a match to TRBD1. This CDR3 spans 17 amino acids. The V segment lost 6 bases and the J segment 1 base; nucleotides outside the gene matches: 13. The germline V gene has CDR1 WNHNN and CDR2 SYGVQD (reference sequence). The CDR3 loop reads CASRGPHGQGANTEAFF. The CDR3 DNA is TGCGCCAGCAGAGGACCCCACGGACAGGGAGCGAACACTGAAGCTTTCTTT.

This sequence joins TRBV19 and TRBJ2-7; TRBD2 is a possible D gene (5 bases). Germline V gene lookup returns CDR1 LNHDA and CDR2 SQIVND (reference sequence). The V gene lost 10 bases and the J gene lost 2 bases, with 12 bases spanning the gap. This CDR3 is 12 amino acids long. DNA of the CDR3: TGTGCCACCTCCGACTACACCTACGAGCAGTACTTC. Translation gives CATSDYTYEQYF. The full variable domain, with the rest looked up from reference TRBV19 and TRBJ2-7, is DGGITQSPKYLFRKEGQNVTLSCEQNLNHDAMYWYRQDPGQGLRLIYYSQIVNDFQKGDIAEGYSVSREKKESFPLTVTSAQKNPTAFYLCATSDYTYEQYFGPGTRLTVT.

The chain has TRBV12-3 or TRBV12-4 and TRBJ1-2; D may be TRBD1 (5 bases). This CDR3 has 13 residues. Between the trimmed V and J ends, which lost 6 bases and 4 bases, there was a span of 12 bases. In DNA, the CDR3 is TGTGCCAGCAGCCTTACCGACAGCTATGGCTACACCTTC. Translating gives CASSLTDSYGYTF.

The chain combines TRBV28 with TRBJ2-3, with 8 nucleotides matching TRBD2. The CDR3 consists of 12 residues. V shed 6 bases, J shed 11 bases, and the junction held 7 bases outside the gene matches. Germline CDR1 reads MDHEN; CDR2 reads SYDVKM. In DNA, the CDR3 is TGTGCCAGCAGCTCTCACCTAGCGGGGCAGTATTTT. It encodes CASSSHLAGQYF.

The chain joins TRBV5-5 to TRBJ1-2; D remains ambiguous. The CDR3 covers 14 residues. CDR1 is SGHKS and CDR2 is YYEKEE in the germline V gene (reference sequence). V lost 2 bases to trimming and J lost 7 bases, with 15 bases between them. The CDR3 bases are TGTGCCAGCAGCTTTGTATCAGAAAGTGGTGGCTACACCTTC. Encoded protein: CASSFVSESGGYTF.

This rearrangement joins TRBV4-2 to TRBJ1-1; tentatively, D is TRBD1 (6 bases). The CDR3 runs 15 residues. The germline V gene has CDR1 LGHNA and CDR2 YNFKEQ. Deletions cut 3 bases from V and 4 bases from J, with 15 bases between. The CDR3 loop reads CASSQGAKGGTEAFF. As DNA, the CDR3 is TGTGCCAGCAGCCAGGGTGCAAAAGGGGGCACTGAAGCTTTCTTT.

This clone was counted a few times. CDR3 sequence reads: CASSFTGTGDYEQYF. Written as DNA, the CDR3 is TGTGCCAGCAGCTTTACCGGGACAGGGGACTACGAGCAGTACTTC. The chain is built from TRBV7-3 and TRBJ2-7; 10 nucleotides match TRBD1. CDR3 length equals 15 residues. The J segment lost 3 bases and the V segment lost 3 bases, leaving 5 bases of the junction unmatched. CDR1 SGHTA and CDR2 FQGTGA come from the germline V gene. The full variable domain, rest sourced from reference TRBV7-3 and TRBJ2-7, is GAGVSQTPSNKVTEKGKYVELRCDPISGHTALYWYRQSLGQGPEFLIYFQGTGAADDSGLPNDRFFAVRPEGSVSTLKIQRTERGDSAVYLCASSFTGTGDYEQYFGPGTRLTVT.

This chain uses TRBV7-9 with TRBJ2-3; D gene unclear. Looked up from germline, CDR1 is SEHNR and CDR2 is FQNEAQ (reference sequence). This CDR3 has 13 residues. V lost 1 base, J lost 8 bases, and 10 bases lay in between. DNA of the CDR3: TGTGCCAGCAGCTTAGGGGCTATCCCTACGCAGTATTTT. Translation: CASSLGAIPTQYF. Looking up the rest from reference TRBV7-9 and TRBJ2-3 gives the full variable domain: DTGVSQNPRHKITKRGQNVTFRCDPISEHNRLYWYRQTLGQGPEFLTYFQNEAQLEKSRLLSDRFSAERPKGSFSTLEIQRTEQGDSAMYLCASSLGAIPTQYFGPGTRLTVL.

This clone came up once. The chain joins TRBV15 to TRBJ1-5, with no clear D. Looked up from germline, CDR1 is LNHNV and CDR2 is YYDKDF (reference sequence). Between the trimmed V and J ends, which lost 0 bases and 6 bases, there was a span of 15 bases. This CDR3 is 16 amino acids long. CDR3 coding DNA: TGTGCCACCAGCAGAGATAGAGGTACGGCAGCTCAGCCCCAGCATTTT. It translates to CATSRDRGTAAQPQHF.

This chain joins TRBV7-2 and TRBJ2-7; no definite D call. CDR1 is SGHTA, CDR2 FQGNSA, per germline. Trimming left V 4 bases short and J 6 bases short, with 13 bases between. CDR3 length: 13 amino acids. CDR3 DNA: TGTGCCAGCAGCTCACACAGTCTCAGCGAGCAGTACTTC. Its protein product is CASSSHSLSEQYF.

Comment on this clone: The junction departs from germline at one end; a sequencing error may be responsible. The V and J genes are TRBV28 and TRBJ1-6; possible D gene TRBD1, 5 bases. Germline-derived CDR1 and CDR2 are MDHEN and SYDVKM. CDR3 size: 15 residues. CDR3 residues: CASLTGGAYSSPLHF. The CDR3 DNA reads TGTGCCAGCCTAACGGGAGGGGCCTATAGTTCACCCCTCCACTTT.

The chain has TRBV19 and TRBJ1-4; TRBD1 matches at 7 bases. The CDR3 length is 15 residues. V gave up 6 bases and J gave up 7 bases; unmatched junction bases: 11. Germline CDR1 and CDR2: LNHDA and SQIVND (reference sequence). This CDR3 reads CASSPRGTAVEKLFF. CDR3 nucleotide sequence: TGTGCCAGTAGCCCTAGAGGGACAGCCGTTGAAAAACTGTTTTTT.

The V call is TRBV28, the J call TRBJ2-2; D gene uncertain. CDR1 is MDHEN and CDR2 is SYDVKM in the germline V gene. V lost 5 bases and J lost 6, with 10 bases in between. This CDR3 is 13 amino acids long. Here the CDR3 DNA reads TGTGCCAGCAGTACTATTTGGGCCGGGGAGCTGTTTTTT. Translation: CASSTIWAGELFF. The full variable domain, rest sourced from reference TRBV28 and TRBJ2-2, is DVKVTQSSRYLVKRTGEKVFLECVQDMDHENMFWYRQDPGLGLRLIYFSYDVKMKEKGDIPEGYSVSREKKERFSLILESASTNQTSMYLCASSTIWAGELFFGEGSRLTVL.

This chain joins TRBV4-1 and TRBJ2-2; TRBD2 might be the D (7 bases). V was trimmed by 0 bases and J by 5 bases, leaving 16 bases between them. Germline V gene sequence: CDR1 MGHRA, CDR2 YSYEKL. The CDR3 totals 17 residues. CDR3 sequence reads: CASSQDRGEGRTGELFF. CDR3 nucleotides: TGCGCCAGCAGCCAAGATAGGGGGGAGGGCCGAACCGGGGAGCTGTTTTTT.

This chain connects TRBV7-2 to TRBJ1-3, with D unresolved. Per germline, CDR1 SGHTA and CDR2 FQGNSA. This CDR3 region has 15 residues. Deletions cut 2 bases from V and 0 bases from J, with 8 bases between. The CDR3 DNA sequence: TGTGCCAGCAGCTTATACGGGTTCTCTGGAAACACCATATATTTT. Its protein is CASSLYGFSGNTIYF.

CDR3 nucleotide sequence: TGTGCCACCAGCAGAGCGAAGTTTGGGGGCCGGGACAATGAGCAGTTCTTC. It codes for CATSRAKFGGRDNEQFF. The V call is TRBV15, the J call TRBJ2-1; possibly TRBD1 for D (6 bases). Trimming left V 1 base short and J 5 bases short, with 18 bases between. Germline lookup yields CDR1 LNHNV and CDR2 YYDKDF (reference sequence). This CDR3 comprises 17 residues.

The chain joins TRBV3-1 (or the pseudogene TRBV3-2) to TRBJ1-2, with TRBD1 as a possible D gene (6 bases). V was shortened by 1 base and J by 5 bases, with 11 bases between the two germline ends. Germline assignment: CDR1 LGHDT and CDR2 YNNKEL (reference sequence). The CDR3 sequence is 14 residues long. CDR3 residues: CASSQGQVLYGYTF. The CDR3 region has the DNA TGTGCCAGCAGCCAAGGACAGGTCTTGTATGGCTACACCTTC.

This chain links TRBV2 with TRBJ2-2, with 7 bases that match TRBD1. The CDR3 covers 15 residues. After removal of 5 bases from V and 4 bases from J, the junction contained 7 bases not matched to a gene. CDR1 and CDR2 (germline): SNHLY, FYNNEI. CDR3 in DNA: TGTGCCAGCAGTCTGGGACAGACCTCCACCGGGGAGCTGTTTTTT. This gives the protein CASSLGQTSTGELFF.

This chain links TRBV30 with TRBJ2-5; TRBD2 is a possible D gene (5 bases). Trimming pared 2 bases from V and 5 bases from J, leaving 6 bases between. The CDR3 is made up of 11 amino acids. The germline V gene encodes CDR1 GTSNPN and CDR2 SVGIG (reference sequence). CDR3 residues: CAWSQRETQYF. CDR3 sequence (DNA): TGTGCCTGGAGTCAGCGGGAGACCCAGTACTTC.

The V and J genes are TRBV10-3 and TRBJ2-3, with 10 positions matching TRBD2. The V segment lost 9 bases and the J segment 3 bases; nucleotides outside the gene matches: 6. The germline V gene encodes CDR1 ENHRY and CDR2 SYGVKD. The CDR3 loop spans 14 amino acids. CDR3 bases: TGTGCCATTAGAAGCGGGAGGGCAACAGATACGCAGTATTTT. This gives the protein CAIRSGRATDTQYF.

The rearrangement uses TRBV6-6 and TRBJ1-1; D is undetermined. From germline, CDR1 is MNHNY and CDR2 SVGAGI (reference sequence). Trimming removed 3 bases from V and 5 bases from J, with 7 bases in between. This CDR3 is 12 amino acids long. Written as DNA, the CDR3 is TGTGCCAGCAGTTATTCGGTGACTGAAGCTTTCTTT. Amino acids: CASSYSVTEAFF.

The J gene is TRBJ2-2, the V gene TRBV9; the D gene is possibly TRBD2 (5 bases). V was clipped by 0 bases and J by 5 bases, with 8 bases between them. Germline assignment: CDR1 SGDLS and CDR2 YYNGEE. The CDR3 is 14 residues long. The CDR3, as DNA: TGTGCCAGCAGCGTAGCGGGGTTTACCGGGGAGCTGTTTTTT. Its translation is CASSVAGFTGELFF. Using reference TRBV9 and TRBJ2-2 for the parts outside the CDR3, the full variable domain is DSGVTQTPKHLITATGQRVTLRCSPRSGDLSVYWYQQSLDQGLQFLIQYYNGEERAKGNILERFSAQQFPDLHSELNLSSLELGDSALYFCASSVAGFTGELFFGEGSRLTVL.

In this sample, this clone turned up once. The V gene is TRBV18, the J gene TRBJ1-5; possible D gene TRBD1, 5 bases. There are 15 residues in the CDR3. The V gene lost 6 bases and the J gene lost 7 bases, with 19 bases spanning the gap. Germline V lookup: CDR1 KGHSH, CDR2 LQKENI. The CDR3 DNA reads as TGTGCCAGCTCCCCGGGGGTATCCGAAGGGCAGCCCCAGCATTTT. Residues: CASSPGVSEGQPQHF. Supplemented by reference TRBV18 and TRBJ1-5, the full variable domain reads NAGVMQNPRHLVRRRGQEARLRCSPMKGHSHVYWYRQLPEEGLKFMVYLQKENIIDESGMPKERFSAEFPKEGPSILRIQQVVRGDSAAYFCASSPGVSEGQPQHFGDGTRLSIL.

This chain uses TRBV19 with TRBJ1-6; tentatively, D is TRBD1 (6 bases). V was trimmed by 6 bases and J by 0 bases, leaving 18 bases between them. CDR1 and CDR2 (germline): LNHDA, SQIVND (reference sequence). This CDR3 is built from 18 residues. The CDR3 DNA is TGTGCCAGTAGCAGATTTCAAGGGGGAAGCTCCTATAATTCACCCCTCCACTTT. This translates into CASSRFQGGSSYNSPLHF.

This clone showed up just a few times. J is TRBJ1-2 and V is TRBV11-2; no clear D gene. CDR3 length: 14 residues. The ends were cut back, 0 bases at V and 2 bases at J, with 7 bases in the middle. Per the germline V gene, CDR1 is SGHAT and CDR2 is FQNNGV. The CDR3 DNA reads as TGTGCCAGCAGCTTAGAATCCGGGAACTATGGCTACACCTTC. It yields the protein CASSLESGNYGYTF.

This chain joins TRBV11-2 and TRBJ1-1, with D possibly TRBD1 on 6 matching bases. This CDR3 has 17 amino acids. CDR1 and CDR2 (germline): SGHAT, FQNNGV. V lost 1 base and J 0 bases, leaving 15 bases between the germline ends. Written as DNA, the CDR3 is TGTGCCAGCAGCTTAGCCCGTGGCGGGGGCATGAACACTGAAGCTTTCTTT. Its translation: CASSLARGGGMNTEAFF.

This clone has a handful of counts. CDR3 sequence (DNA): TGCGCCAGCAGGCAGGGGCAGAGAGAGACCCAGTACTTC. Its protein is CASRQGQRETQYF. The chain combines TRBV5-1 with TRBJ2-5, with D perhaps TRBD1 (6 bases). Per the germline V gene, CDR1 is SGHRS and CDR2 is YFSETQ. Trimming removed 5 bases at V and 4 bases at J, with 12 bases between. This CDR3 is built from 13 residues.

This chain joins TRBV19 and TRBJ1-2, with 9 bases aligning to TRBD1. The germline V gene encodes CDR1 LNHDA and CDR2 SQIVND (reference sequence). The trim removed 5 bases at V and 1 base at J, leaving 8 bases unmatched. This CDR3 is 16 amino acids long. CDR3 loop: CASSPGQGYVNYGYTF. CDR3 DNA: TGTGCCAGTAGTCCGGGACAGGGATATGTTAACTATGGCTACACCTTC.

This chain uses TRBV28 with TRBJ2-7, with 8 bases aligning to TRBD1. Germline V gene sequence: CDR1 MDHEN, CDR2 SYDVKM. V lost 6 bases and J lost 6; bases outside the gene matches: 16. This CDR3 is 16 amino acids long. DNA for the CDR3: TGTGCCAGCAGCCCCTTTCGACAGGGGTGGTCTCCCGAGCAGTACTTC. As protein: CASSPFRQGWSPEQYF. Filled out from reference TRBV28 and TRBJ2-7, the complete variable domain reads DVKVTQSSRYLVKRTGEKVFLECVQDMDHENMFWYRQDPGLGLRLIYFSYDVKMKEKGDIPEGYSVSREKKERFSLILESASTNQTSMYLCASSPFRQGWSPEQYFGPGTRLTVT.

The chain combines TRBV5-6 with TRBJ1-6; the D gene is possibly TRBD1 (6 bases). Trimming stripped 2 bases from V and 7 bases from J, with 10 bases between. The germline V gene has CDR1 SGHDT and CDR2 YYEEEE. CDR3 length: 14 amino acids. DNA of the CDR3: TGTGCCAGCAGCTTAAACAGGGAGAATTCACCCCTCCACTTT. Translating gives CASSLNRENSPLHF.